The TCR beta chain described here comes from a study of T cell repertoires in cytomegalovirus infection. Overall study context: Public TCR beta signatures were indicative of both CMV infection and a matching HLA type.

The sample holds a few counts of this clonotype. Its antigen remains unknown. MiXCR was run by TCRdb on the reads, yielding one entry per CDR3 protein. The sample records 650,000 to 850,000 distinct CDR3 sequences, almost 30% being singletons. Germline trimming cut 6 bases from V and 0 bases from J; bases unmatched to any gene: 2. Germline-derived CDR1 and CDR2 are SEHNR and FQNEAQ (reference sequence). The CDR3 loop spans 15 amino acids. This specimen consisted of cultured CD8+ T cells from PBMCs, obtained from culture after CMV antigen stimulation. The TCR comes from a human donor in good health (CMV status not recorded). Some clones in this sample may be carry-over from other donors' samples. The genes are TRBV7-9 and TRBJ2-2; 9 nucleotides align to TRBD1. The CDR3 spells CASRGQGPNTGELFF. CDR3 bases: TGTGCCAGCAGGGGACAGGGTCCGAACACCGGGGAGCTGTTTTTT.